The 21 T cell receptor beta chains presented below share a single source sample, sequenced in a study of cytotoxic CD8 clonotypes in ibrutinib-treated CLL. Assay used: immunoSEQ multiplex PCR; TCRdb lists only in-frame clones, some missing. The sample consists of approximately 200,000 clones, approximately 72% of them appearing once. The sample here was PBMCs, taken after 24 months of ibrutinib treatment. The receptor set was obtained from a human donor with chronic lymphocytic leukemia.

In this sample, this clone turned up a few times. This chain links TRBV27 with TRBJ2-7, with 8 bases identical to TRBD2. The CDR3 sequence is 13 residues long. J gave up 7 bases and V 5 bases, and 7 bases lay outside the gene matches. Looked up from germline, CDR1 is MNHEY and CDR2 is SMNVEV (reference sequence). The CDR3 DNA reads TGTGCCAGCAGTGAGGGACTAGTGCGGGAGCAGTACTTC. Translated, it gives CASSEGLVREQYF.

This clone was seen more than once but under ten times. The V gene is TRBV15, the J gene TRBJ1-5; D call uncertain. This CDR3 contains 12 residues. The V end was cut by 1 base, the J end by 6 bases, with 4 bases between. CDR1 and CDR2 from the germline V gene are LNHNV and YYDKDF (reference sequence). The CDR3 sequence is CATSRVGQPQHF. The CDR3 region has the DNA TGTGCCACCAGCAGAGTGGGTCAGCCCCAGCATTTT.

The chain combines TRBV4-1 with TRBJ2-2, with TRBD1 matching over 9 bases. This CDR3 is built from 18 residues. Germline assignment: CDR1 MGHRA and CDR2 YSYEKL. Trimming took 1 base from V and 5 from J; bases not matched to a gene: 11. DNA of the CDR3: TGCGCCAGCAGCCAAGGGGGGACAGGGTATGGAAAAACCGGGGAGCTGTTTTTT. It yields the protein CASSQGGTGYGKTGELFF.

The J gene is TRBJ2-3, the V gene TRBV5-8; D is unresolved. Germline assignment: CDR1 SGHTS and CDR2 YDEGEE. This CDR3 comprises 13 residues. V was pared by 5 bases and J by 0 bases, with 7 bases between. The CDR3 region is CASSEQSTDTQYF. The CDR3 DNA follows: TGTGCCAGCAGTGAACAGAGCACAGATACGCAGTATTTT.

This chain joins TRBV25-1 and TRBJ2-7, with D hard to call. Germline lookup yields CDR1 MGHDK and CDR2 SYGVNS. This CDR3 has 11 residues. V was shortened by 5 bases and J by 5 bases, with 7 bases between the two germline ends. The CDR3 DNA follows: TGTGCCAGCAGTCCTCTCCACGAGCAGTACTTC. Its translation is CASSPLHEQYF.

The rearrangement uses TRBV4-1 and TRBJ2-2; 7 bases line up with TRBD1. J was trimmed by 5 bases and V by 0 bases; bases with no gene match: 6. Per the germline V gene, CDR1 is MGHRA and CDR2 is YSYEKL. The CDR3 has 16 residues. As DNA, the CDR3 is TGCGCCAGCAGCCAAGATCCTGCGACAGGGACCGGGGAGCTGTTTTTT. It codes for CASSQDPATGTGELFF.

The DNA of the CDR3 is TGCGCCAGCAGCCTCTCCTCTACCCGCTACGAGCAGTACTTC. This codes for CASSLSSTRYEQYF. This chain links TRBV4-1 with TRBJ2-7; D not certain. The CDR3 is made up of 14 amino acids. Germline values: CDR1 MGHRA, CDR2 YSYEKL. V was clipped by 4 bases and J by 3 bases, with 13 bases between them.

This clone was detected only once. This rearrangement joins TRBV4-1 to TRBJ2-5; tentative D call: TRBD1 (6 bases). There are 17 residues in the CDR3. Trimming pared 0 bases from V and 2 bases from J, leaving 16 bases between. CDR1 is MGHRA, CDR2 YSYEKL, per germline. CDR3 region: CASSQDSPRQVQETQYF. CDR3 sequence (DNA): TGCGCCAGCAGCCAAGATTCCCCACGACAGGTACAAGAGACCCAGTACTTC.

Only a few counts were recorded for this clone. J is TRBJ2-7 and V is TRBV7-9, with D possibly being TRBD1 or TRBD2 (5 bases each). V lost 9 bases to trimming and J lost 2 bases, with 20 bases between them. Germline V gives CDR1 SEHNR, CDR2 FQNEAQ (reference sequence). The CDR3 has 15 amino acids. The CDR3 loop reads CASNSGSGSPYEQYF. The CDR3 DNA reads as TGTGCCAGTAATTCAGGGAGTGGTAGCCCCTACGAGCAGTACTTC.

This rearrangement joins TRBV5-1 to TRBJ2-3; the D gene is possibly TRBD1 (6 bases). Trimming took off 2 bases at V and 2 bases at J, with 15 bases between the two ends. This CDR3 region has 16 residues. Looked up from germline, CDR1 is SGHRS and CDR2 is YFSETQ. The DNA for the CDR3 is TGCGCCAGCAGCTTTTTCGACAGGCGTTACACAGATACGCAGTATTTT. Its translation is CASSFFDRRYTDTQYF. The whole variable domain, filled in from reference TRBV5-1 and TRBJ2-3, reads KAGVTQTPRYLIKTRGQQVTLSCSPISGHRSVSWYQQTPGQGLQFLFEYFSETQRNKGNFPGRFSGRQFSNSRSEMNVSTLELGDSALYLCASSFFDRRYTDTQYFGPGTRLTVL.

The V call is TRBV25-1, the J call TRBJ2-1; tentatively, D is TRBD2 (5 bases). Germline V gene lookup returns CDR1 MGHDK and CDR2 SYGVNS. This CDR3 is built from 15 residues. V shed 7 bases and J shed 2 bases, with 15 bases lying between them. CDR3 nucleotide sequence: TGTGCCAGCAAAAATTTCGGGGAAACCTACAATGAGCAGTTCTTC. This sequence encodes CASKNFGETYNEQFF.

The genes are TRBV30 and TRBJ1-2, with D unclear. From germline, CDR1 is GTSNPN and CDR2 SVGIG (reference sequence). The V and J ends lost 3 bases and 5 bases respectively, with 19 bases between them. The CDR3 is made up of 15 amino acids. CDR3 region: CAWRTKGLPGYGYTF. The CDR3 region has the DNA TGTGCCTGGAGAACTAAGGGCCTTCCGGGATATGGCTACACCTTC.

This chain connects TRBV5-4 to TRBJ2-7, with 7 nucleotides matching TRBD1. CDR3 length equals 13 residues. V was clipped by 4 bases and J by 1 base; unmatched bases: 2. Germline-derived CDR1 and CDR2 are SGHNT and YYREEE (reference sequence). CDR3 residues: CASSQGQSYEQYF. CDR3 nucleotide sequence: TGTGCCAGCAGCCAGGGACAGTCCTACGAGCAGTACTTC.

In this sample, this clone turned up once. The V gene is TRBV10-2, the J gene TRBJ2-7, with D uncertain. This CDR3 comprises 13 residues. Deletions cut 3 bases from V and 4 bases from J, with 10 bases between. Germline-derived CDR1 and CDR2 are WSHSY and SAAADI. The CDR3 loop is CASSDRHLYEQYF. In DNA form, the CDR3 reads TGCGCCAGCAGTGACCGACACCTTTACGAGCAGTACTTC.

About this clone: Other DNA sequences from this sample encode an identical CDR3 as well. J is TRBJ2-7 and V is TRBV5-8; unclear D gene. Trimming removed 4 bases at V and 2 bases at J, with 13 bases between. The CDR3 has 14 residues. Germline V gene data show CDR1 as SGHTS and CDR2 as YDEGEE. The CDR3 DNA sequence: TGTGCCAGCAGCCAAGAGTACGGTCCCTACGAGCAGTACTTC. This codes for CASSQEYGPYEQYF. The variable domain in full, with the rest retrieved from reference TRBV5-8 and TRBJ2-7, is EAGVTQSPTHLIKTRGQQATLRCSPISGHTSVYWYQQALGLGLQFLLWYDEGEERNRGNFPPRFSGRQFPNYSSELNVNALELEDSALYLCASSQEYGPYEQYFGPGTRLTVT.

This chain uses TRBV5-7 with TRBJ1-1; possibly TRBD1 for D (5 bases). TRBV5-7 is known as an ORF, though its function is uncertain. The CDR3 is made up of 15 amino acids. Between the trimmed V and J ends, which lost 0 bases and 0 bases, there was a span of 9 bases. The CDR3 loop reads CASSLVGGMNTEAFF. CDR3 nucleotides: TGTGCCAGCAGCTTGGTGGGGGGGATGAACACTGAAGCTTTCTTT.

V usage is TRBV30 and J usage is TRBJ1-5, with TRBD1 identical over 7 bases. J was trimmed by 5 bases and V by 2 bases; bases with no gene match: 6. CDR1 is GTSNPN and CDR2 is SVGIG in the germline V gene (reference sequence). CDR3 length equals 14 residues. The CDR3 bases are TGTGCCTGGAGTCCGCTGACAGGGTATCAGCCCCAGCATTTT. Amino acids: CAWSPLTGYQPQHF.

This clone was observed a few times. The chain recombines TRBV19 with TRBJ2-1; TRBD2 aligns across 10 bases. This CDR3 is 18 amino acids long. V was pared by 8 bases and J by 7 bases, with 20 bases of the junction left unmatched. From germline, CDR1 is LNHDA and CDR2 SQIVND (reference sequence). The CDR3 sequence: CASRPIYEREGSRNEQFF. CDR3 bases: TGTGCCAGTCGTCCCATCTACGAGCGGGAGGGCTCTCGTAATGAGCAGTTCTTC.

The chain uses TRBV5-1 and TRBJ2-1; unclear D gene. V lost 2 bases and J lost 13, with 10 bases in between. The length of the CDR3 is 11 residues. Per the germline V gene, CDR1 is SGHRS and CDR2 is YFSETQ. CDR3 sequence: CASSLGNFQFF. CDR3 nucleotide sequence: TGCGCCAGCAGCTTAGGGAATTTTCAGTTCTTC.

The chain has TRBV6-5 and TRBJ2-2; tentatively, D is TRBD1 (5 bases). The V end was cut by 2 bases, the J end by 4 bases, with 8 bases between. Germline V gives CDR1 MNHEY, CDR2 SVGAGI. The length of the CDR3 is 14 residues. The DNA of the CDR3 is TGTGCCAGCAGTTACGAAAGGGGCACCGGGGAGCTGTTTTTT. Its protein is CASSYERGTGELFF.

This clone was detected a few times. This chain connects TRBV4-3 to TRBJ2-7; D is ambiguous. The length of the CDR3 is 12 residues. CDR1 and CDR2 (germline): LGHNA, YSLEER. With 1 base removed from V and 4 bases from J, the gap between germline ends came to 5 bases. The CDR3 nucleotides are TGCGCCAGCAGCCAAGGACGGTACGAGCAGTACTTC. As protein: CASSQGRYEQYF.